This entry lists 21 T cell receptor beta chains sequenced from one sample in a study of long-term antiretroviral therapy in people with HIV. A v3.0 immunoSEQ assay was performed at survey level. Here immunoSEQ multiplex PCR was the method, and the copy in TCRdb shows in-frame clones only, minus some. The data contain 21,000 or so clones, more than 65% of them singletons. The sample here was unsorted PBMCs, taken 0.3 years after starting antiretroviral therapy. Every receptor here comes from a man in his fifties or sixties with HIV.

The chain's CDR3 is CASRIGNTIYF. The CDR3 DNA reads TGTGCCAGCAGAATTGGAAACACCATATATTTT. The chain couples TRBV28 to TRBJ1-3; D not resolved. Trimming shortened V by 6 bases and J by 3 bases, and 3 bases separated the two germline ends. Germline CDR1 and CDR2: MDHEN and SYDVKM. This CDR3 contains 11 residues.

Written as DNA, the CDR3 is TGTGCCAGTTCCCCTCCGACAACGAGCTACAATGAGCAGTTCTTC. Amino acids: CASSPPTTSYNEQFF. The chain links TRBV28 to TRBJ2-1; D not certain. Germline V CDR1 and CDR2: MDHEN, SYDVKM. V gave up 9 bases and J gave up 3 bases, with 18 bases separating them. The CDR3 consists of 15 residues.

The chain carries TRBV4-3 and TRBJ1-5; 7 bases align to TRBD1. There are 17 residues in the CDR3. CDR1 is LGHNA and CDR2 is YSLEER in the germline V gene. The junction had 5 bases not matched to a gene; V was cut back by 0 bases and J by 0 bases. CDR3 sequence reads: CASSQDRQGHSNQPQHF. As DNA, the CDR3 is TGCGCCAGCAGCCAAGACCGACAGGGCCATAGCAATCAGCCCCAGCATTTT.

V gene TRBV11-2 combines with J gene TRBJ2-1, with D perhaps TRBD2 (6 bases). V was pared by 6 bases and J by 7 bases, with 13 bases between. Germline values: CDR1 SGHAT, CDR2 FQNNGV. This CDR3 contains 13 residues. CDR3 DNA sequence: TGTGCCAGCAGACCCGGGGGAGATAATGAGCAGTTCTTC. It codes for CASRPGGDNEQFF.

This clone turned up a few times. The rearrangement links TRBV6-4 to TRBJ2-1, with D unclear. This CDR3 spans 14 amino acids. Per germline, CDR1 MRHNA and CDR2 SNTAGT. The V end lost 0 bases, the J end lost 1 base, and 4 bases lay between the germline ends. The CDR3 DNA is TGTGCCAGCAGTGACTCGGAGTCCTACAATGAGCAGTTCTTC. This gives the protein CASSDSESYNEQFF.

In DNA form, the CDR3 reads TGTGCCAGCAGCTTAGTCCTCTTTACAGGGCGGGGGCAAGAGACCCAGTACTTC. Its protein product is CASSLVLFTGRGQETQYF. The gene calls are TRBV7-2 and TRBJ2-5, with D perhaps TRBD2 (7 bases). With 1 base removed from V and 2 bases from J, the gap between germline ends came to 20 bases. The CDR3 spans 18 residues. Germline lookup yields CDR1 SGHTA and CDR2 FQGNSA.

CDR3 loop: CASSLAKGSGNTIYF. The CDR3 DNA reads TGTGCCAGCAGCTTAGCAAAGGGATCTGGAAACACCATATATTTT. The rearrangement uses TRBV7-2 and TRBJ1-3; D remains unclear. The CDR3 is made up of 15 amino acids. Trimming shortened V by 0 bases and J by 1 base, and 7 bases separated the two germline ends. CDR1 is SGHTA, CDR2 FQGNSA, per germline.

This chain connects TRBV5-1 to TRBJ2-7; D remains unclear. The CDR3 runs 15 residues. Germline loops: CDR1 SGHRS, CDR2 YFSETQ. Deletions cut 2 bases from V and 0 bases from J, with 12 bases between. CDR3 sequence (DNA): TGCGCCAGCAGCTTCGTGCAGGATAGCTCCTACGAGCAGTACTTC. It encodes CASSFVQDSSYEQYF.

V usage is TRBV4-3 and J usage is TRBJ2-3, with D perhaps matching TRBD2 (6 bases). This CDR3 has 15 residues. Germline CDR1 is LGHNA and CDR2 is YSLEER. V lost 0 bases to trimming and J lost 6 bases, with 13 bases between them. The CDR3 bases are TGCGCCAGCAGCCAAGAAGGGGCAGGGAGGGATACGCAGTATTTT. Its translation: CASSQEGAGRDTQYF.

The chain uses TRBV4-3 and TRBJ2-7; D ambiguous. In germline, CDR1 is LGHNA, CDR2 YSLEER. Trimming cost V 4 bases and J 6 bases, with 13 bases left between them. CDR3 length: 13 residues. In DNA form, the CDR3 reads TGCGCCAGCAGCCTCACAGAATGGGGCGAGCAGTACTTC. Amino acid sequence: CASSLTEWGEQYF.

The CDR3 protein is CASSPPDGANVLTF. Written as DNA, the CDR3 is TGTGCCAGCTCACCACCGGACGGGGCCAACGTCCTGACTTTC. This chain uses TRBV18 with TRBJ2-6; no reliable D call. Germline loops: CDR1 KGHSH, CDR2 LQKENI. The CDR3 is 14 residues long. Trimming removed 0 bases at V and 4 bases at J, with 4 bases between.

V gene TRBV19 combines with J gene TRBJ1-3, with D unclear. CDR1 and CDR2 (germline): LNHDA, SQIVND (reference sequence). The CDR3 has 16 residues. Deletions cut 4 bases from V and 0 bases from J, with 13 bases between. DNA of the CDR3: TGTGCCAGTAGTAGGTCGGACGCTCTCTCTGGAAACACCATATATTTT. This codes for CASSRSDALSGNTIYF.

The V gene is TRBV19, the J gene TRBJ2-3; D uncertain. The V and J ends lost 5 bases and 2 bases respectively, with 17 bases between them. Germline V gene data show CDR1 as LNHDA and CDR2 as SQIVND (reference sequence). The CDR3 spans 16 residues. CDR3 coding DNA: TGTGCCAGTAGTCAATTTGTCCGGCTCGACACAGATACGCAGTATTTT. The encoded protein is CASSQFVRLDTDTQYF.

This rearrangement joins TRBV7-2 to TRBJ1-5; D gene ambiguous. Trimming removed 5 bases at V and 5 bases at J, with 13 bases between. The CDR3 has 14 residues. From germline, CDR1 is SGHTA and CDR2 FQGNSA. DNA of the CDR3: TGTGCCAGCAGCCCTCGAGGATCCCATCAGCCCCAGCATTTT. Its protein product is CASSPRGSHQPQHF.

The chain links TRBV7-8 to TRBJ2-2; tentatively, D is TRBD2 (5 bases). The V end lost 5 bases, the J end lost 3 bases, and 10 bases lay between the germline ends. CDR3 length: 14 amino acids. Germline CDR1 and CDR2: SGHVS and FQNEAQ. As DNA, the CDR3 is TGTGCCAGCAGCCGCGGACTGTACACCGGGGAGCTGTTTTTT. This translates into CASSRGLYTGELFF.

The chain couples TRBV6-4 to TRBJ2-2; no firm D call. Germline V CDR1 and CDR2: MRHNA, SNTAGT. This CDR3 is built from 15 residues. Trimming took off 2 bases at V and 6 bases at J, with 13 bases between the two ends. The CDR3 DNA reads TGTGCCAGCAGTGACAGTGAAAGGGATGCCGGGGAGCTGTTTTTT. Its protein product is CASSDSERDAGELFF.

The chain links TRBV28 to TRBJ2-7, with no clear D. Germline V gene data show CDR1 as MDHEN and CDR2 as SYDVKM. The CDR3 extends over 12 amino acids. The V gene lost 3 bases and the J gene lost 3 bases, with 6 bases spanning the gap. The CDR3 spells CASSLGFYEQYF. The CDR3, as DNA: TGTGCCAGCAGTTTGGGATTCTACGAGCAGTACTTC.

J is TRBJ1-5 and V is TRBV28; possible D gene TRBD1, 5 bases. The CDR3 loop spans 16 amino acids. With 5 bases removed from V and 0 bases from J, the gap between germline ends came to 14 bases. Germline V gene lookup returns CDR1 MDHEN and CDR2 SYDVKM. The CDR3 sequence: CASSPGTYDSNQPQHF. CDR3 nucleotide sequence: TGTGCCAGCAGTCCCGGGACCTACGATAGCAATCAGCCCCAGCATTTT.

This clone was observed a handful of times. The CDR3 is CASSVGRTGELFF. CDR3 DNA: TGTGCCAGCAGTGTCGGACGAACCGGGGAGCTGTTTTTT. This chain links TRBV13 with TRBJ2-2; no definite D call. This CDR3 comprises 13 residues. Looked up from germline, CDR1 is PRHDT and CDR2 is FYEKMQ (reference sequence). Trimming took off 6 bases at V and 5 bases at J, with 10 bases between the two ends.

This clone was seen a few times. CDR3 residues: CASRRTGRNQPQHF. The CDR3 coding sequence is TGTGCCAGCAGGAGGACAGGGAGGAATCAGCCCCAGCATTTT. The rearrangement joins TRBV27 to TRBJ1-5, with TRBD1 matching 8 bases. From germline, CDR1 is MNHEY and CDR2 SMNVEV (reference sequence). V was pared by 6 bases and J by 4 bases, with 5 bases of the junction left unmatched. The CDR3 loop spans 14 amino acids.

The genes are TRBV4-3 and TRBJ1-2; D perhaps matches TRBD1 (6 bases). CDR3 length: 13 amino acids. From germline, CDR1 is LGHNA and CDR2 YSLEER. V shed 2 bases and J shed 8 bases, with 12 bases lying between them. The CDR3 loop is CASSQNYREGYTF. The CDR3 DNA sequence: TGCGCCAGCAGCCAAAACTACAGGGAAGGCTACACCTTC.